The clone carrying this TCR beta chain was seen a single time. Its target is unknown. The sample is drawn from a study of cytomegalovirus exposure and HLA in healthy donors. CDR1 and CDR2 (germline): LNHNV, YYDKDF (reference sequence). Trimming pared 1 base from V and 1 base from J, leaving 8 bases between. The CDR3 has 15 residues. The primer mix had 60 Vbeta and 13 Jbeta primers. The data were produced by immunoSEQ multiplex PCR, yet TCRdb's version contains in-frame clones alone and is incomplete. This sample yields 150,000 to 200,000 clones, of which 80% are seen a single time; approximately 15% belongs to the top ten. General observations from the study: About 87% or about 30% of the time was how often most TCR beta V segments were productive, according to an earlier analysis. Three CMV-associated chains proved CMV antigen-specific in vitro.

The sequence derives from a woman aged 40-49 years in good health and CMV-seronegative. V and J are TRBV15 and TRBJ1-3, with D perhaps matching TRBD1 (5 bases). The sample consisted of PBMCs. The CDR3 DNA follows: TGTGCCACCAGCAGAGGGGGGGGATCTGGAAACACCATATATTTT. Protein: CATSRGGGSGNTIYF.